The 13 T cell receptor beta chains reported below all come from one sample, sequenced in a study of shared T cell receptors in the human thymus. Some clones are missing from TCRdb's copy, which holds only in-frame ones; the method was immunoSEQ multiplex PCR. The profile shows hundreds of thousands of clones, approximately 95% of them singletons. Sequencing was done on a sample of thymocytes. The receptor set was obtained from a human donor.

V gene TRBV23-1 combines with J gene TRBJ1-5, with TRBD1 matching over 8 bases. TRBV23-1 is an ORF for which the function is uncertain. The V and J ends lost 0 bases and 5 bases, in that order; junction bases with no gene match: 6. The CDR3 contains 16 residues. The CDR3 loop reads CASSQSRQGPYQPQHF. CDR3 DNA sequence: TGCGCCAGCAGTCAATCCCGACAGGGGCCTTATCAGCCCCAGCATTTT.

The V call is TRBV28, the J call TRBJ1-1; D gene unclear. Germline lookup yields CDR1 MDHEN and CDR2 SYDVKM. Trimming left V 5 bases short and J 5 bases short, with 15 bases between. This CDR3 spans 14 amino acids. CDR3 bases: TGTGCCAGCAGTACCCCGGAGAAAGAAACTGAAGCTTTCTTT. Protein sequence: CASSTPEKETEAFF.

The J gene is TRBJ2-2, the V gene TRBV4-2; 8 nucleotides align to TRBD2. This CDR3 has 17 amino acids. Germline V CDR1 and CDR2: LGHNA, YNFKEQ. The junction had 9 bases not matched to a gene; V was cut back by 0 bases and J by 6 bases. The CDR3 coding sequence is TGTGCCAGCAGCCAAGATGACGGCGGGAGGAGGCCCGGGGAGCTGTTTTTT. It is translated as CASSQDDGGRRPGELFF.

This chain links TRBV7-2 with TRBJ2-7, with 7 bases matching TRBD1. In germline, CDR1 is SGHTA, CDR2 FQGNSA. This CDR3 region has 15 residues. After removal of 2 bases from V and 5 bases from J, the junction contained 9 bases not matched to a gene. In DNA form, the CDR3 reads TGTGCCAGCAGCTTACCCATCAGGGGGAAAGACGAGCAGTACTTC. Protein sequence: CASSLPIRGKDEQYF.

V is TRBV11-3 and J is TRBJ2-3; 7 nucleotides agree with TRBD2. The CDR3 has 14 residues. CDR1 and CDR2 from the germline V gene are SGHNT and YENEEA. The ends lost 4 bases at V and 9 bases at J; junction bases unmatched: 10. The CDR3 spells CASSSGGDVGTQYF. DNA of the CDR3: TGTGCCAGCAGCTCTGGGGGGGATGTGGGGACGCAGTATTTT. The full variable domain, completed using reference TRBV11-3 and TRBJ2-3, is EAGVVQSPRYKIIEKKQPVAFWCNPISGHNTLYWYLQNLGQGPELLIRYENEEAVDDSQLPKDRFSAERLKGVDSTLKIQPAELGDSAVYLCASSSGGDVGTQYFGPGTRLTVL.

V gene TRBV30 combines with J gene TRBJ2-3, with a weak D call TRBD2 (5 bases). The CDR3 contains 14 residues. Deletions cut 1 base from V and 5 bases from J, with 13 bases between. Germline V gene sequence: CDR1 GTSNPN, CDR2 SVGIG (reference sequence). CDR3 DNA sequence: TGTGCCTGGAGTGCCACACTAGATAGAGATACGCAGTATTTT. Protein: CAWSATLDRDTQYF. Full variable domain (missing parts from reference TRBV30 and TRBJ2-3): SQTIHQWPATLVQPVGSPLSLECTVEGTSNPNLYWYRQAAGRGLQLLFYSVGIGQISSEVPQNLSASRPQDRQFILSSKKLLLSDSGFYLCAWSATLDRDTQYFGPGTRLTVL.

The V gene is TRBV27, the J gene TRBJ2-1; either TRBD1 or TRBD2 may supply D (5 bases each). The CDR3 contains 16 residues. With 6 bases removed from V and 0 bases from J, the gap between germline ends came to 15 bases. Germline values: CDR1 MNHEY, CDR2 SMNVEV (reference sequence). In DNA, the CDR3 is TGTGCCAGCAGGCTAGGGACCCCGAGCTCCTACAATGAGCAGTTCTTC. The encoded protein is CASRLGTPSSYNEQFF.

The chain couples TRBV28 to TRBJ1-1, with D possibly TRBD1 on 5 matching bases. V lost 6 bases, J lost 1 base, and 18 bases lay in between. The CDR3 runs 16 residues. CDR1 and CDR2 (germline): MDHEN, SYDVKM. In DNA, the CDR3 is TGTGCCAGCAGCCCCAAGGGACCCGCCAGGAACACTGAAGCTTTCTTT. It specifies CASSPKGPARNTEAFF.

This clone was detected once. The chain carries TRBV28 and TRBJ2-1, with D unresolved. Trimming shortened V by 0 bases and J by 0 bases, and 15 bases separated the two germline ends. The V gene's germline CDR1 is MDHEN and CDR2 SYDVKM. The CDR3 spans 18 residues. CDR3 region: CASSLCSKALSSYNEQFF. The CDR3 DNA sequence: TGTGCCAGCAGTTTATGTAGTAAGGCGCTAAGCTCCTACAATGAGCAGTTCTTC.

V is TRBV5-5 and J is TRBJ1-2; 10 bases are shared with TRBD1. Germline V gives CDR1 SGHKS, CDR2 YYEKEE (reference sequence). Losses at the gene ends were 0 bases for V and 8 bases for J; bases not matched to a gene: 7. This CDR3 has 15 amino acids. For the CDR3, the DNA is TGTGCCAGCAGCTTGGGCGGACAGGGGGAATACGGCTACACCTTC. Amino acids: CASSLGGQGEYGYTF.

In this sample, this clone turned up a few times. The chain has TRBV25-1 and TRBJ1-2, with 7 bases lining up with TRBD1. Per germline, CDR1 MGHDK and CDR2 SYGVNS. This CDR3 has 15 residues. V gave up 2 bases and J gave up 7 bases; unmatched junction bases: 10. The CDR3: CASSEPGQLVPGYTF. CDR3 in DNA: TGTGCCAGCAGTGAACCGGGACAGCTAGTCCCTGGCTACACCTTC.

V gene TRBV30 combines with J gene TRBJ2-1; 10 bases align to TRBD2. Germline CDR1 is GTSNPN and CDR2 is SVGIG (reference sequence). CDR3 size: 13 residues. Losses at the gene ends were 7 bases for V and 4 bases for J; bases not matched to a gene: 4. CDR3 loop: CASGLAVYNEQFF. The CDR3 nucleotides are TGTGCCTCTGGACTAGCGGTTTACAATGAGCAGTTCTTC.

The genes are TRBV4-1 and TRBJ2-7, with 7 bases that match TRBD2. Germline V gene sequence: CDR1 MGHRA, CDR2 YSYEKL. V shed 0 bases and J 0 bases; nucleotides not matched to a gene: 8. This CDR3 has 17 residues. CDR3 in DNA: TGCGCCAGCAGCCAAGAACGGCTAGCGGAAAACTCCTACGAGCAGTACTTC. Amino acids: CASSQERLAENSYEQYF.